The TCR beta chain described here comes from a study of cytomegalovirus exposure and HLA in healthy donors. General study findings and limits: CMV serostatus was the sole immune exposure data available. An ancestry cluster, one associated with Asian ancestry, reportedly showed fewer N-insertions than the 666-donor mean in a later analysis.

The V end lost 0 bases, the J end lost 4 bases, and 13 bases lay between the germline ends. There are 16 residues in the CDR3. The germline CDR1 and CDR2 sequences are SGHTA and FQGNSA. The PCR ran on 60 Vbeta and 13 Jbeta primers. The table came from immunoSEQ multiplex PCR; TCRdb's copy has only in-frame clones and leaves some out. This table holds 95,000 to 150,000 clones, roughly 14% found once. In its sample, this clone was seen a few times. Its antigen is still unknown. This clonotype was obtained from a woman aged 18-35 years in good health and CMV-seronegative. The sample comprised PBMCs. V usage is TRBV7-2 and J usage is TRBJ1-3, with no clear D. CDR3 region: CASSLANGGSGNTIYF. The CDR3, as DNA: TGTGCCAGCAGCTTAGCGAATGGAGGGTCGGGAAACACCATATATTTT. The whole variable domain, remainder taken from reference TRBV7-2 and TRBJ1-3, is GAGVSQSPSNKVTEKGKDVELRCDPISGHTALYWYRQSLGQGLEFLIYFQGNSAPDKSGLPSDRFSAERTGGSVSTLTIQRTQQEDSAVYLCASSLANGGSGNTIYFGEGSWLTVV.